The present entry profiles one TCR beta chain with its context. This entry is derived from a study of T cell responses to AZD1222 COVID-19 vaccine. Here immunoSEQ multiplex PCR was the method, and the copy in TCRdb shows in-frame clones only, minus some. Of some 120,000 clones detected, approximately 87% appear once; the ten largest clones hold around 12%. The length of the CDR3 is 14 residues. Germline V CDR1 and CDR2: SGHNT, YYREEE (reference sequence). Trimming took off 5 bases at V and 0 bases at J, with 12 bases between the two ends. This TCR derives from an adult in good health. This chain connects TRBV5-4 to TRBJ2-7, with D possibly being TRBD2 (5 bases). The specimen was peripheral blood, collected on day 0 of AZD1222 vaccination. CDR3 region: CASRASTSSYEQYF. CDR3 sequence (DNA): TGTGCCAGCAGAGCTAGCACCAGCTCCTACGAGCAGTACTTC.